The source of this TCR beta chain is a study of vaccination and CD4 T cells after COVID-19. Stated treatment: roughly nine-day PBMC culture with coronavirus spike peptide pools or control peptides (ViraFEST assay). ViraFEST used peptide pools to expand antigen-specific T cells, then sequenced TCRs. Half-medium changes with fresh IL-2 medium occurred on days 3 and 7. This CDR3 is 12 amino acids long. The germline gives CDR1 SNHLY, CDR2 FYNNEI. Trimming took off 7 bases at V and 5 bases at J, with 12 bases between the two ends. A word on this clonotype: No antigen is known for it.

Sequenced with the Oncomine TCR Beta short-read assay was DNA taken from cultured CD4+ T cells. It was from cultured CD4+ T cells that genomic DNA was extracted. TCRdb re-derived calls from the PCR reads in MiXCR, one entry per CDR3 protein. In the table there are approximately 12,000 distinct CDR3 sequences, less than 75% of which are singletons. The sample consisted of CD4+ T cells from blood, cultured in vitro, taken before SARS-CoV-2 vaccination. The sequence was collected from a human donor who had recovered from COVID-19. This chain joins TRBV2 and TRBJ2-7; tentative D call: TRBD2 (5 bases). The CDR3 bases are TGTGCCAGCACCCGGGGTGGGGACGAGCAGTACTTC. It yields the protein CASTRGGDEQYF.